The T cell receptor beta chain described here comes from a study of CD8 T cells in ankylosing spondylitis. Findings of the study overall: One TCR beta motif, made up of 7 or 8 highly homologous variants, appeared characteristic of ankylosing spondylitis blood. Prior work had noted some motif variants in reactive arthritis blood and synovial fluid. From matched ankylosing spondylitis synovial fluid, disease-linked clones were reportedly recovered at significantly enriched levels.

Notes on this clonotype: No antigen is known for it.

Making the TCR beta libraries involved quantitative 5'-RACE with molecular barcodes. Each CDR3 protein is one row after TCRdb ran MiXCR on the 5' RACE reads. This sample has around 440,000 distinct CDR3 sequences, with 17% found just once. Sequencing was done on a sample of blood, either unsorted or a sorted T cell fraction (not recorded which). The clonotype originates from a male donor with ankylosing spondylitis.

CDR3 in DNA: TGCGCCAGCACGGGGAATCACGGGGCCCTGAATGAGCAGTTCTTC. Protein product: CASTGNHGALNEQFF. V and J are TRBV5-1 and TRBJ2-1; the D call may be TRBD1 or TRBD2 (5 bases each). Germline CDR1 is SGHRS and CDR2 is YFSETQ. The length of the CDR3 is 15 residues. Trimming stripped 6 bases from V and 7 bases from J, with 20 bases between.